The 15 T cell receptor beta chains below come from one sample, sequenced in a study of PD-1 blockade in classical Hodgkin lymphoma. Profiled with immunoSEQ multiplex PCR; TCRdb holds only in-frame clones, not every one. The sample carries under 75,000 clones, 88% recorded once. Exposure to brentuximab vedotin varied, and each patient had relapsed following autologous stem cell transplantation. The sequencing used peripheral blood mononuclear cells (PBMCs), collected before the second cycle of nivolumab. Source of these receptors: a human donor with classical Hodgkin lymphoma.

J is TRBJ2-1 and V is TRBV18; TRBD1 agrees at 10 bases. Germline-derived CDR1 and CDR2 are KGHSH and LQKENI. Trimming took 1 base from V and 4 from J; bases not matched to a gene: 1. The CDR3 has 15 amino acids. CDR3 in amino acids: CASSPRTGGYNEQFF. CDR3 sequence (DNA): TGTGCCAGCTCACCACGGACAGGGGGTTACAATGAGCAGTTCTTC.

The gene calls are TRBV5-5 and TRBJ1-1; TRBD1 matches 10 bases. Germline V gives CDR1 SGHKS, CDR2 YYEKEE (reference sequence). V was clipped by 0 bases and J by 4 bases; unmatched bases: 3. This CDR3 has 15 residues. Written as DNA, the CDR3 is TGTGCCAGCAGCTTGGAGGGACAGGGGTTCACTGAAGCTTTCTTT. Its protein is CASSLEGQGFTEAFF.

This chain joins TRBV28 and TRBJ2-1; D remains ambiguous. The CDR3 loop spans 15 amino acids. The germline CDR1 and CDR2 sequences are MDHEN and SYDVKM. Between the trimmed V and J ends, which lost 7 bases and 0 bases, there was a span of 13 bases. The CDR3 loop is CASTLVESSYNEQFF. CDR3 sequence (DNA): TGTGCCAGCACTCTAGTGGAGAGCTCCTACAATGAGCAGTTCTTC.

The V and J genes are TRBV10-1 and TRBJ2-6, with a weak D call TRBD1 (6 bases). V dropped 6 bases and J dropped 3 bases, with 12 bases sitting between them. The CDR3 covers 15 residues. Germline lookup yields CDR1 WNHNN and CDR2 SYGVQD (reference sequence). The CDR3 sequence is CASSPTGNGANVLTF. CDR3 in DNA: TGCGCCAGCAGCCCTACAGGGAATGGGGCCAACGTCCTGACTTTC.

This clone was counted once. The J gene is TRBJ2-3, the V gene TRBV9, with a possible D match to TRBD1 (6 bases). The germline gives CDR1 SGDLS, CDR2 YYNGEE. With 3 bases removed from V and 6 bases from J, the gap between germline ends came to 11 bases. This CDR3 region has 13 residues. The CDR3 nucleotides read TGTGCCAGCAGCGCCCACCAGGGGGATACGCAGTATTTT. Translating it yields CASSAHQGDTQYF.

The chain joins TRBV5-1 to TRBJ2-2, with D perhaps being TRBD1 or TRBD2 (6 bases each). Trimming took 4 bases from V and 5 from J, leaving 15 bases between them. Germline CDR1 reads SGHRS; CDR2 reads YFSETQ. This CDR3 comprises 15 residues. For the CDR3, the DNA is TGCGCCAGCAGCCCCGACAGGAGGGCAACCGGGGAGCTGTTTTTT. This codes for CASSPDRRATGELFF.

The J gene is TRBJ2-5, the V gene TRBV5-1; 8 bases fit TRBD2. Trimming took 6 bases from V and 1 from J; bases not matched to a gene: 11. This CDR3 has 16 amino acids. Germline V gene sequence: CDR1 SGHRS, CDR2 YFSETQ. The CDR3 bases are TGCGCCAGCAAAGGGGTCGGGAGGGGAGGCCAAGAGACCCAGTACTTC. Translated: CASKGVGRGGQETQYF.

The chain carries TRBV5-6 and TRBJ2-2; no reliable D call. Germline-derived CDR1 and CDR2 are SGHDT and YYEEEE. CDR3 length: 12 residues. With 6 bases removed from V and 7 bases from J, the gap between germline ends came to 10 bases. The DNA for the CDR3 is TGTGCCAGCAATCCTTATGGCGGGGAGCTGTTTTTT. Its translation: CASNPYGGELFF. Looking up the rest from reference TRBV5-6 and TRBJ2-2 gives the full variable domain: DAGVTQSPTHLIKTRGQQVTLRCSPKSGHDTVSWYQQALGQGPQFIFQYYEEEERQRGNFPDRFSGHQFPNYSSELNVNALLLGDSALYLCASNPYGGELFFGEGSRLTVL.

For the CDR3, the DNA is TGTGCCAGCAGCCAAACTAGCGGGGGGTCGTACGAGCAGTACTTC. This translates into CASSQTSGGSYEQYF. This chain joins TRBV6-5 and TRBJ2-7, with 12 bases aligning to TRBD2. The V segment lost 6 bases and the J segment 4 bases; nucleotides outside the gene matches: 7. The CDR3 consists of 15 residues. The germline V gene has CDR1 MNHEY and CDR2 SVGAGI.

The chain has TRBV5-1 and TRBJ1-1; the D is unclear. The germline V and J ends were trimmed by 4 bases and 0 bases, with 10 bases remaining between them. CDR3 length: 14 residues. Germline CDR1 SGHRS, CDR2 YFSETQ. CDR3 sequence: CASSVQPMNTEAFF. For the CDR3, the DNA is TGCGCCAGCAGCGTGCAGCCCATGAACACTGAAGCTTTCTTT.

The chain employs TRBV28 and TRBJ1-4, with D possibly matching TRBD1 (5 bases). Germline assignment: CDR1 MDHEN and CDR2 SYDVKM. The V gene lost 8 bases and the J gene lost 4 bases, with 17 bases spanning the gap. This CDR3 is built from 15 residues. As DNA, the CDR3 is TGTGCCAGCGCGGGACCCAGTTCGGGTAATGAAAAACTGTTTTTT. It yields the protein CASAGPSSGNEKLFF.

CDR3 loop: CASRITGGNTGELFF. The CDR3 coding sequence is TGCGCCAGCAGGATAACAGGGGGAAACACCGGGGAGCTGTTTTTT. The chain employs TRBV5-1 and TRBJ2-2; 8 nucleotides align to TRBD1. The CDR3 spans 15 residues. Losses at the gene ends were 5 bases for V and 2 bases for J; bases not matched to a gene: 5. The V gene's germline CDR1 is SGHRS and CDR2 YFSETQ.

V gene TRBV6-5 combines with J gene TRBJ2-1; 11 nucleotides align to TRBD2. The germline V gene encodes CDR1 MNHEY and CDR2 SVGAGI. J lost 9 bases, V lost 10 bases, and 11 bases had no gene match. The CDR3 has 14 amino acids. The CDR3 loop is CATQTTSGGLEQFF. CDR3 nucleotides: TGTGCCACCCAAACCACTAGCGGGGGCCTTGAGCAGTTCTTC.

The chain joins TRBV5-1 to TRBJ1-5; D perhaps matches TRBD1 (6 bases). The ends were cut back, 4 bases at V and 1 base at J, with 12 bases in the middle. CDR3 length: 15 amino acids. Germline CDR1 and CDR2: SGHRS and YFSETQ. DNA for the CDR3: TGCGCCAGCAGCCTTCAGGGGTTAAGCAATCAGCCCCAGCATTTT. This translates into CASSLQGLSNQPQHF.

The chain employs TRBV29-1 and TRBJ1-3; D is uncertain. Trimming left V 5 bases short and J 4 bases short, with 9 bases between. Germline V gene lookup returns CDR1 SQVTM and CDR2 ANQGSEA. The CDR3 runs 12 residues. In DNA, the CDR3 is TGCAGCGTTCTTAGGGAAGGAAACACCATATATTTT. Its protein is CSVLREGNTIYF.